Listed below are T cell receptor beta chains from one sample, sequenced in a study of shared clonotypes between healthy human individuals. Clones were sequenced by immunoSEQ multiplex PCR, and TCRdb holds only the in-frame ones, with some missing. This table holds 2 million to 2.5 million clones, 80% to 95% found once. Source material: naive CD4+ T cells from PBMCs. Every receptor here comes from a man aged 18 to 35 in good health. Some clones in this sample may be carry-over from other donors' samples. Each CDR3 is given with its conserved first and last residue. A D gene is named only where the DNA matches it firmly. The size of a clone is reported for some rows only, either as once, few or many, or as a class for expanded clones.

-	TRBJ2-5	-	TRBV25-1	CASSEAGTGILGETQYF	TGTGCCAGCAGTGAAGCGGGGACCGGGATCCTGGGAGAGACCCAGTACTTC
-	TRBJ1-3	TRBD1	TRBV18	CASSLGQVDSGNTIYF	TGTGCCAGCTCACTCGGACAGGTCGACTCTGGAAACACCATATATTTT
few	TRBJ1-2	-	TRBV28	CASRVGHGYTF	TGTGCCAGCAGGGTAGGGCATGGCTACACCTTC
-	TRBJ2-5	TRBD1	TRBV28	CASSGQGRFQETQYF	TGTGCCAGCAGCGGACAGGGCAGGTTCCAAGAGACCCAGTACTTC
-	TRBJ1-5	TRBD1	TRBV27	CASSPQGAQPQHF	TGTGCCAGCAGCCCACAGGGGGCCCAGCCCCAGCATTTT
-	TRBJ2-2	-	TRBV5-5	CASSHAGPPGELFF	TGTGCCAGCAGCCATGCCGGGCCCCCCGGGGAGCTGTTTTTT
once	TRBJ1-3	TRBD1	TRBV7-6	CASSKQGVTRNTIYF	TGTGCCAGCAGCAAACAGGGGGTTACCAGAAACACCATATATTTT
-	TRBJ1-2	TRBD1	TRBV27	CASSPITGGSGYTF	TGTGCCAGCAGTCCAATAACAGGGGGCTCTGGCTACACCTTC
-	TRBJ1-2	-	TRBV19	CASSIRHEYGYTF	TGTGCCAGTAGTATCCGCCATGAGTATGGCTACACCTTC
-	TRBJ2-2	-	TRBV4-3	CASSQGEARGGSEELFF	TGCGCCAGCAGCCAAGGGGAGGCCAGGGGGGGATCAGAGGAGCTGTTTTTT
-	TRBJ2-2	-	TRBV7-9	CASSLALGNTGELFF	TGTGCCAGCAGCTTAGCGCTGGGGAACACCGGGGAGCTGTTTTTT
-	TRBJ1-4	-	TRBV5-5	CASSSYKGGEKLFF	TGTGCCAGCAGCTCATATAAGGGTGGCGAAAAACTGTTTTTT
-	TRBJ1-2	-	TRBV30	CAWTWAGEGYTF	TGTGCCTGGACTTGGGCAGGGGAAGGCTACACCTTC
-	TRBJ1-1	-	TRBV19	CASSTNTEAFF	TGTGCCAGTAGTACGAACACTGAAGCTTTCTTT
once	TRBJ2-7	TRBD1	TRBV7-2	CASSSTGTGYYEQYF	TGTGCCAGCAGCTCAACCGGGACAGGGTACTACGAGCAGTACTTC
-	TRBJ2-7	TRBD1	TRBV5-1	CASSYRDRGTYEQYF	TGCGCCAGCAGCTACCGGGACAGGGGGACCTACGAGCAGTACTTC
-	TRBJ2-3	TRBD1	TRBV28	CASRMDRQDTQYF	TGTGCCAGCAGGATGGACAGGCAAGATACGCAGTATTTT
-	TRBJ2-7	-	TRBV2	CASRNSGVEQYF	TGTGCCAGCAGGAACTCAGGGGTCGAGCAGTACTTC
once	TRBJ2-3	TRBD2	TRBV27	CASSLLLAASTDTQYF	TGTGCCAGCAGTTTGTTACTAGCGGCTAGCACAGATACGCAGTATTTT
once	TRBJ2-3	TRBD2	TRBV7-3	CASSLRAGVDTQYF	TGTGCCAGCAGCTTACGAGCGGGAGTGGATACGCAGTATTTT